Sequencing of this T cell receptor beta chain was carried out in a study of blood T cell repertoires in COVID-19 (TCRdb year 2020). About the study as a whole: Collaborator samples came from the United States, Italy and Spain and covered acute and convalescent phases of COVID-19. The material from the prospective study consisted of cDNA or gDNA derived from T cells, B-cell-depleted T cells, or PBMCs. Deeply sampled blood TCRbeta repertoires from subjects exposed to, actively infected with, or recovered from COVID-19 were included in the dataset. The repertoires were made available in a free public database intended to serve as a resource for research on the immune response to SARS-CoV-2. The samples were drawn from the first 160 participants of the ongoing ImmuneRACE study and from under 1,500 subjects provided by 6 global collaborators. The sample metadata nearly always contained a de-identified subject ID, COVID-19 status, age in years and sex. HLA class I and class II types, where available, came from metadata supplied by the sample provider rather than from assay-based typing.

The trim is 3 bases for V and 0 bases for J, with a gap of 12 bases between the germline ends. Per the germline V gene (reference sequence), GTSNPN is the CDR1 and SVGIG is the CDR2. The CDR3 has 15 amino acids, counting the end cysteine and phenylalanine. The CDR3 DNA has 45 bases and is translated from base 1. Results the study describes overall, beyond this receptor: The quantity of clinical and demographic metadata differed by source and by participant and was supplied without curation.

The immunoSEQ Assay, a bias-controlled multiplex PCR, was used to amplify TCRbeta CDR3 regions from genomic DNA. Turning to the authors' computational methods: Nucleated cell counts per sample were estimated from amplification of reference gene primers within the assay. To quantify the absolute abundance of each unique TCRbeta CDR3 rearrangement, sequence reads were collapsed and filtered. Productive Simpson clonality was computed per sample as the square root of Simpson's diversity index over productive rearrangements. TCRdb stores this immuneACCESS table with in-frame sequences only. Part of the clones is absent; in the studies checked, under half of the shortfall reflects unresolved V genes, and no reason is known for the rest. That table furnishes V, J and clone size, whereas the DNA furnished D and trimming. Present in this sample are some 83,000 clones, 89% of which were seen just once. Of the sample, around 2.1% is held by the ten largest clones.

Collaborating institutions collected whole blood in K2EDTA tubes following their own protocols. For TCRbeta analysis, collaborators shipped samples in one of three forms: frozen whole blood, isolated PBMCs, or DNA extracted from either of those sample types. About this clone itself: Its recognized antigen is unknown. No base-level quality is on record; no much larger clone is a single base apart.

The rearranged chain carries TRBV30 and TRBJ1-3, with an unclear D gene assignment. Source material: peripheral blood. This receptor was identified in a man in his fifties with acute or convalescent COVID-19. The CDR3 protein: CAWSGQVISGNTIYF. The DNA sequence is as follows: TGTGCCTGGAGCGGTCAGGTTATCTCTGGAAACACCATATATTTT. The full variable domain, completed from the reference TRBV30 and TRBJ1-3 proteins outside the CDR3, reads SQTIHQWPATLVQPVGSPLSLECTVEGTSNPNLYWYRQAAGRGLQLLFYSVGIGQISSEVPQNLSASRPQDRQFILSSKKLLLSDSGFYLCAWSGQVISGNTIYFGEGSWLTVV.